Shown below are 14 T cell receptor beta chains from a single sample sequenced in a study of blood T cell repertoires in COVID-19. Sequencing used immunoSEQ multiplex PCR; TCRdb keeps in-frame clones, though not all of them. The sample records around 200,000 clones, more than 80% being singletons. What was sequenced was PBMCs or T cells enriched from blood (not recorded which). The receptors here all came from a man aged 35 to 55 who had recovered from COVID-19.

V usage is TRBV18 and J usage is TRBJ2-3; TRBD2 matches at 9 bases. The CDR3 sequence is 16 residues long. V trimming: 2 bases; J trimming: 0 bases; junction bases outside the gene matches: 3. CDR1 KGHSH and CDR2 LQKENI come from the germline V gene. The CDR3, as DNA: TGTGCCAGCTCACCATCTAGCGGGGTAAGCACAGATACGCAGTATTTT. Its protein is CASSPSSGVSTDTQYF.

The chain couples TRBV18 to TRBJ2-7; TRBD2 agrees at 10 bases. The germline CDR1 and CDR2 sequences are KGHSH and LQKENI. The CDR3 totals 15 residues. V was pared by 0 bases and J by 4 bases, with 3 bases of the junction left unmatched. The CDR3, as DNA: TGTGCCAGCTCACCACCCCGGACTAGCGGATACGAGCAGTACTTC. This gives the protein CASSPPRTSGYEQYF.

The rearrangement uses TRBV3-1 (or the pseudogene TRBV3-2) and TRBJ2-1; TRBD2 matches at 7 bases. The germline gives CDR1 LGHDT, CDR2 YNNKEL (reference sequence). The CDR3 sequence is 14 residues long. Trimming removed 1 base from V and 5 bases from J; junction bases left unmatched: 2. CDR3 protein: CASSQAGLNNEQFF. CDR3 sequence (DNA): TGTGCCAGCAGCCAAGCGGGACTAAACAATGAGCAGTTCTTC.

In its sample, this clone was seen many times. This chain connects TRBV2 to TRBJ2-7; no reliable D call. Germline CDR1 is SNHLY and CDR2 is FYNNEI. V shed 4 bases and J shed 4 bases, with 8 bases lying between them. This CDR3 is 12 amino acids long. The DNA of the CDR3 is TGTGCCAGCAGTGGAGAAATATACGAGCAGTACTTC. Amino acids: CASSGEIYEQYF.

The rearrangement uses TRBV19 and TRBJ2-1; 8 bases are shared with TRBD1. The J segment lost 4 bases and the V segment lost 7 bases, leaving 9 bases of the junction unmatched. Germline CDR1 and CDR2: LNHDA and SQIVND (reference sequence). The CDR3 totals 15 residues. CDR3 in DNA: TGTGCCAGTACAGGGGGCGGTTTCGGGTACAATGAGCAGTTCTTC. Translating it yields CASTGGGFGYNEQFF.

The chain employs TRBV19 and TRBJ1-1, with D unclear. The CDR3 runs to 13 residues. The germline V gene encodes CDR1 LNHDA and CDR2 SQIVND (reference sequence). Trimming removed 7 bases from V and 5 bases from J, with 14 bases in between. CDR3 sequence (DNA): TGTGCCAGTAACCTAGGCAGAGGGACTGAAGCTTTCTTT. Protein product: CASNLGRGTEAFF.

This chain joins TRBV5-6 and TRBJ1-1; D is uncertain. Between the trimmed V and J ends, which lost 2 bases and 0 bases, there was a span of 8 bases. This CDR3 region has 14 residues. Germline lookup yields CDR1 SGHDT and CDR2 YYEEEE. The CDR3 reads CASSFQRLNTEAFF. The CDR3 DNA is TGTGCCAGCAGCTTTCAGAGGTTGAACACTGAAGCTTTCTTT. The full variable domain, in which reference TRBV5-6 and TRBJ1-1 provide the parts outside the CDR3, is DAGVTQSPTHLIKTRGQQVTLRCSPKSGHDTVSWYQQALGQGPQFIFQYYEEEERQRGNFPDRFSGHQFPNYSSELNVNALLLGDSALYLCASSFQRLNTEAFFGQGTRLTVV.

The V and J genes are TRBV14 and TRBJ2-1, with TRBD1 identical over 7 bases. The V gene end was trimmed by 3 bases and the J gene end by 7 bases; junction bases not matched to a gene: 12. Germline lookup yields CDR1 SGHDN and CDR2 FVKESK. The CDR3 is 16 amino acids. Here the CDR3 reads CASSQSGQGVQNEQFF. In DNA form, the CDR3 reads TGTGCCAGCAGCCAGTCGGGTCAGGGGGTGCAAAATGAGCAGTTCTTC.

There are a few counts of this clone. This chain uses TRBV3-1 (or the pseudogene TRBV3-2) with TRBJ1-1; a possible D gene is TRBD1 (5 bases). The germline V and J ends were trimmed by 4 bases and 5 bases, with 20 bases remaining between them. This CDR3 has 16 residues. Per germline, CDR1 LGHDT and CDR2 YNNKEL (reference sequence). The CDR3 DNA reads TGTGCCAGCAGCCCCATCCCATTTGGCAGGGCAACTGAAGCTTTCTTT. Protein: CASSPIPFGRATEAFF.

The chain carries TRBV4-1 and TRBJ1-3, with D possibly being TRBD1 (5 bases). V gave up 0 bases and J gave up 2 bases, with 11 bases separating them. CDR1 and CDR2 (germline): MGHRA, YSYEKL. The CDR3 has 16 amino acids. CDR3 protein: CASSQDQGGAGNTIYF. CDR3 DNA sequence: TGCGCCAGCAGCCAAGACCAGGGTGGTGCTGGAAACACCATATATTTT.

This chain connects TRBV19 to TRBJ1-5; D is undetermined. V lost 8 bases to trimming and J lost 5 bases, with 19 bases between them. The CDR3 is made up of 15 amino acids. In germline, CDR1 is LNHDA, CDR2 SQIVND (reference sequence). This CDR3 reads CASGVGGIGDQPQHF. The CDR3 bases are TGTGCCAGTGGGGTCGGAGGGATTGGGGATCAGCCCCAGCATTTT.

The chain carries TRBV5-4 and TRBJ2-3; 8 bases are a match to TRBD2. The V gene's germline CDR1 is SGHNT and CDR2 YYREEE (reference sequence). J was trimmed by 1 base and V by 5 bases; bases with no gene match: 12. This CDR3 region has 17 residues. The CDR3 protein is CASRLNLREGGTDTQYF. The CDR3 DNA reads TGTGCCAGCAGACTCAATCTCCGGGAGGGCGGCACAGATACGCAGTATTTT.

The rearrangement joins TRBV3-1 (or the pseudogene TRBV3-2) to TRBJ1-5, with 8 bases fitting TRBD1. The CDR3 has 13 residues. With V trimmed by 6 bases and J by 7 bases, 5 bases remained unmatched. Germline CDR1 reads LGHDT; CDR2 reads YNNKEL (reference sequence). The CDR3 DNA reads TGTGCCAGCAGTGACAGGGGAGCGCAGCCCCAGCATTTT. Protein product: CASSDRGAQPQHF.

CDR3 sequence reads: CASSPGTSDYEQYF. As DNA, the CDR3 is TGTGCCAGCAGCCCAGGGACTAGCGACTACGAGCAGTACTTC. The chain is built from TRBV9 and TRBJ2-7; TRBD2 matches 10 bases. The CDR3 runs 14 residues. Losses at the gene ends were 4 bases for V and 3 bases for J; bases not matched to a gene: 4. The V gene's germline CDR1 is SGDLS and CDR2 YYNGEE. Full variable domain (rest looked up from reference TRBV9 and TRBJ2-7): DSGVTQTPKHLITATGQRVTLRCSPRSGDLSVYWYQQSLDQGLQFLIQYYNGEERAKGNILERFSAQQFPDLHSELNLSSLELGDSALYFCASSPGTSDYEQYFGPGTRLTVT.